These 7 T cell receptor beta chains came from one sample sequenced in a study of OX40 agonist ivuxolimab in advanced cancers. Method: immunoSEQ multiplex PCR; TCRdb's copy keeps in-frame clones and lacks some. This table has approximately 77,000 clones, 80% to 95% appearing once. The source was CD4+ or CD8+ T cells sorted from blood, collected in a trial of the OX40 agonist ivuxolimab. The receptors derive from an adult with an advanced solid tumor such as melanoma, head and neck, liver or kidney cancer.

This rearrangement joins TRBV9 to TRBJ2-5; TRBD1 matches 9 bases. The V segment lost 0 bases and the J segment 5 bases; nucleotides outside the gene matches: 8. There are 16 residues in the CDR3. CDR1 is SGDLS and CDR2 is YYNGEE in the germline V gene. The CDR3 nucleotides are TGTGCCAGCAGCGTAGGGACAGGGGTTAAGGGGGAGACCCAGTACTTC. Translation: CASSVGTGVKGETQYF.

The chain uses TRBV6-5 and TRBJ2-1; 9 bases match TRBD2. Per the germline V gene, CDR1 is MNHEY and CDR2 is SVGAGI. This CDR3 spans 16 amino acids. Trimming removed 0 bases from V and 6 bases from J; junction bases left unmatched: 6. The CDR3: CASSYSAAGGLNEQFF. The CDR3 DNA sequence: TGTGCCAGCAGTTACTCGGCGGCGGGGGGGCTCAATGAGCAGTTCTTC.

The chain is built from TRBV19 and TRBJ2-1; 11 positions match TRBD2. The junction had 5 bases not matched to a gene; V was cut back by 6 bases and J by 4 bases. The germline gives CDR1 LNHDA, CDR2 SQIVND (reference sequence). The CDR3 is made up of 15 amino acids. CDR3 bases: TGTGCCAGTAGCCTCGGGACTAGCGGTTACAATGAGCAGTTCTTC. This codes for CASSLGTSGYNEQFF.

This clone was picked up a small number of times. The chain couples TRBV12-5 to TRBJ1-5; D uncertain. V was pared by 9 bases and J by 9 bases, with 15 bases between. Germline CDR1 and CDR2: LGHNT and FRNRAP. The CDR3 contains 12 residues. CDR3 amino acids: CASQDGFGPQHF. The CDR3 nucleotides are TGTGCTAGCCAGGACGGATTTGGGCCCCAGCATTTT.

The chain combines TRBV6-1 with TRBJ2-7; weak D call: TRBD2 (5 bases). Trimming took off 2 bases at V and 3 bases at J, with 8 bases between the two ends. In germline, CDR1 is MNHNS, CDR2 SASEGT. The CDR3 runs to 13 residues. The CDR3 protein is CASSERGNYEQYF. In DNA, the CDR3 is TGTGCCAGCAGTGAACGGGGAAACTACGAGCAGTACTTC.

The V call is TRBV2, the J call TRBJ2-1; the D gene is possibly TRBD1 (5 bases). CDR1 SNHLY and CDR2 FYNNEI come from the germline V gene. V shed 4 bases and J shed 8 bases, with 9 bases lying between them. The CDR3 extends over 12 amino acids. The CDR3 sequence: CASSGQGYEQFF. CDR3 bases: TGTGCCAGCAGTGGTCAGGGTTATGAGCAGTTCTTC. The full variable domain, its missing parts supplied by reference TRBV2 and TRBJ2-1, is EPEVTQTPSHQVTQMGQEVILRCVPISNHLYFYWYRQILGQKVEFLVSFYNNEISEKSEIFDDQFSVERPDGSNFTLKIRSTKLEDSAMYFCASSGQGYEQFFGPGTRLTVL.

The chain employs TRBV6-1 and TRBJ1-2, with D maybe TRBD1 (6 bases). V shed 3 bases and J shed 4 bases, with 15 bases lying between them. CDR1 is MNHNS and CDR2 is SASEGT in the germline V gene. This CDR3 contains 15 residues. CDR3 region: CASSDGSGDTYGYTF. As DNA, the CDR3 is TGTGCCAGCAGTGATGGGTCAGGGGATACCTATGGCTACACCTTC.